The T cell receptor beta chain described here comes from a study of cytomegalovirus exposure and HLA in healthy donors. The V and J ends lost 0 bases and 4 bases respectively, with 16 bases between them. CDR3 length: 17 residues. Germline V gives CDR1 SGDLS, CDR2 YYNGEE. PCR was performed using 60 Vbeta and 13 Jbeta primers. The data were produced by immunoSEQ multiplex PCR, yet TCRdb's version contains in-frame clones alone and is incomplete. The repertoire has approximately 200,000 clones, 70% to 80% of them found once; the top ten carry about a sixth. This clonotype originated in a man between 40 and 49 years old in good health and CMV-seronegative. Sequenced input: PBMCs. The chain combines TRBV9 with TRBJ1-4, with D possibly TRBD1 on 5 matching bases. CDR3 in amino acids: CASSVGTGGALNEKLFF. CDR3 sequence (DNA): TGTGCCAGCAGCGTAGGAACAGGCGGAGCCCTTAATGAAAAACTGTTTTTT.